The 31 T cell receptor beta chains below come from one sample, sequenced in a study of cytomegalovirus exposure and HLA in healthy donors. Use of 60 Vbeta and 13 Jbeta primers characterized the PCR. The protocol was immunoSEQ multiplex PCR, while the TCRdb copy is restricted to in-frame clones and leaves out a portion. This table holds roughly 120,000 clones, more than 65% found once. Material for sequencing was PBMCs. Every receptor here comes from a woman aged 18-30 years in good health and CMV-seropositive.

This clone was counted a few times. The V gene is TRBV25-1, the J gene TRBJ1-1; possibly TRBD1 for D (6 bases). The CDR3 has 17 amino acids. Trimming pared 5 bases from V and 4 bases from J, leaving 23 bases between. In germline, CDR1 is MGHDK, CDR2 SYGVNS. The CDR3 DNA sequence: TGTGCCAGCAGTCCCCAACAGGGAACCCATGAGGGCACTGAAGCTTTCTTT. Translated, it gives CASSPQQGTHEGTEAFF. Looking up the rest from reference TRBV25-1 and TRBJ1-1 gives the full variable domain: EADIYQTPRYLVIGTGKKITLECSQTMGHDKMYWYQQDPGMELHLIHYSYGVNSTEKGDLSSESTVSRIRTEHFPLTLESARPSHTSQYLCASSPQQGTHEGTEAFFGQGTRLTVV.

The chain has TRBV4-1 and TRBJ2-2, with 10 positions matching TRBD2. Looked up from germline, CDR1 is MGHRA and CDR2 is YSYEKL. V was clipped by 1 base and J by 0 bases; unmatched bases: 8. The length of the CDR3 is 19 residues. The CDR3 region is CASSQGGLAALANTGELFF. CDR3 sequence (DNA): TGCGCCAGCAGCCAAGGAGGACTAGCGGCATTAGCGAACACCGGGGAGCTGTTTTTT.

The V call is TRBV2, the J call TRBJ2-1; maybe TRBD2 (7 bases). Per germline, CDR1 SNHLY and CDR2 FYNNEI. CDR3 length: 15 amino acids. Trimming took off 5 bases at V and 3 bases at J, with 14 bases between the two ends. The CDR3 spells CASSMRGGFYNEQFF. The CDR3 region has the DNA TGTGCCAGCAGTATGAGGGGGGGCTTCTACAATGAGCAGTTCTTC.

J is TRBJ2-3 and V is TRBV6-5; 7 bases agree with TRBD2. Germline V gene data show CDR1 as MNHEY and CDR2 as SVGAGI. The CDR3 totals 15 residues. Trimming took 4 bases from V and 2 from J; bases not matched to a gene: 6. The CDR3, as DNA: TGTGCCAGCAGTTTCACAAGCGGGGTCACAGATACGCAGTATTTT. Protein product: CASSFTSGVTDTQYF.

V and J are TRBV25-1 and TRBJ2-3; D is unclear. The ends were cut back, 3 bases at V and 3 bases at J, with 7 bases in the middle. The CDR3 extends over 13 amino acids. Germline V lookup: CDR1 MGHDK, CDR2 SYGVNS. The CDR3 DNA reads TGTGCCAGCAGTGAGGTGCGAACAGATACGCAGTATTTT. Encoded protein: CASSEVRTDTQYF. The variable domain in full, with the rest retrieved from reference TRBV25-1 and TRBJ2-3, is EADIYQTPRYLVIGTGKKITLECSQTMGHDKMYWYQQDPGMELHLIHYSYGVNSTEKGDLSSESTVSRIRTEHFPLTLESARPSHTSQYLCASSEVRTDTQYFGPGTRLTVL.

The chain joins TRBV10-3 to TRBJ2-2; TRBD1 might be the D (6 bases). The V gene lost 0 bases and the J gene lost 0 bases, with 8 bases spanning the gap. Per germline, CDR1 ENHRY and CDR2 SYGVKD. The CDR3 is made up of 16 amino acids. The CDR3 region has the DNA TGTGCCATCAGTGAGTCGAGGGGGTCGAACACCGGGGAGCTGTTTTTT. This encodes CAISESRGSNTGELFF.

The chain is built from TRBV10-3 and TRBJ2-1; 11 bases agree with TRBD1. The CDR3 totals 15 residues. V gave up 2 bases and J gave up 9 bases; unmatched junction bases: 6. The germline V gene has CDR1 ENHRY and CDR2 SYGVKD. The DNA of the CDR3 is TGTGCCATCAGTGAGAGAGCGGGACAGGGGGGTGAGCAGTTCTTC. Protein product: CAISERAGQGGEQFF.

The V gene is TRBV6-6, the J gene TRBJ2-5; 7 bases are shared with TRBD2. The CDR3 has 14 residues. Trimming cost V 0 bases and J 3 bases; bases outside gene matches: 1. Germline V CDR1 and CDR2: MNHNY, SVGAGI (reference sequence). The CDR3 protein is CASSYSGGKETQYF. The CDR3 DNA sequence: TGTGCCAGCAGTTACTCGGGGGGGAAAGAGACCCAGTACTTC.

The CDR3 DNA reads as TGTGCCAGTGAGGGACAGGCGAACACCGGGGAGCTGTTTTTT. This codes for CASEGQANTGELFF. The chain has TRBV7-3 and TRBJ2-2; 8 bases match TRBD1. This CDR3 spans 14 amino acids. Unmatched junction bases numbered 3, after V lost 9 bases and J lost 0 bases. Germline V lookup: CDR1 SGHTA, CDR2 FQGTGA.

The chain uses TRBV7-9 and TRBJ2-3, with 12 bases lining up with TRBD1. Germline CDR1 reads SEHNR; CDR2 reads FQNEAQ (reference sequence). The CDR3 totals 15 residues. V shed 3 bases, J shed 5 bases, and the junction held 3 bases outside the gene matches. CDR3 nucleotides: TGTGCCAGCAGCTTGGGACAGGGGGCGAGAGATACGCAGTATTTT. Its translation: CASSLGQGARDTQYF.

The genes are TRBV9 and TRBJ2-1; TRBD2 aligns across 9 bases. This CDR3 has 16 amino acids. CDR1 SGDLS and CDR2 YYNGEE come from the germline V gene. Trimming removed 4 bases from V and 6 bases from J; junction bases left unmatched: 11. This chain's CDR3 is CASSPSAGGKANEQFF. The DNA of the CDR3 is TGTGCCAGCAGCCCTTCGGCGGGGGGGAAGGCCAATGAGCAGTTCTTC.

By sample fraction, this clone is medium-sized. V and J are TRBV19 and TRBJ1-1; no firm D call. V was pared by 8 bases and J by 9 bases, with 10 bases between. This CDR3 is 10 amino acids long. CDR1 LNHDA and CDR2 SQIVND come from the germline V gene (reference sequence). The chain's CDR3 is CASRNTKAFF. The CDR3 DNA follows: TGTGCCAGTCGTAACACAAAAGCTTTCTTT.

This chain connects TRBV7-3 to TRBJ2-3; 8 positions match TRBD1. The CDR3 is 15 amino acids. Losses at the gene ends were 1 base for V and 6 bases for J; bases not matched to a gene: 6. Germline assignment: CDR1 SGHTA and CDR2 FQGTGA. This CDR3 is CASSLSWTGSDTQYF. The CDR3 bases are TGTGCCAGCAGCTTAAGCTGGACAGGGTCGGATACGCAGTATTTT.

The table lists this clone with a few counts. The chain uses TRBV11-3 and TRBJ2-3, with TRBD2 identical over 8 bases. Germline CDR1 is SGHNT and CDR2 is YENEEA. CDR3 length: 14 residues. J lost 3 bases, V lost 2 bases, and 1 base had no gene match. The CDR3 is CASSLRGGTDTQYF. Here the CDR3 DNA reads TGTGCCAGCAGCTTACGGGGGGGAACAGATACGCAGTATTTT.

CDR3 amino acids: CASSLVQGDSPLHF. For the CDR3, the DNA is TGTGCCAGCAGCTTAGTACAGGGGGACTCACCCCTCCACTTT. This sequence joins TRBV7-9 and TRBJ1-6; 8 nucleotides line up with TRBD1. Germline V lookup: CDR1 SEHNR, CDR2 FQNEAQ (reference sequence). Losses at the gene ends were 1 base for V and 10 bases for J; bases not matched to a gene: 3. The CDR3 is 14 amino acids.

The chain links TRBV27 to TRBJ2-5; TRBD2 aligns across 7 bases. TRBJ2-7 explains the end of the DNA better; the J call may be wrong. Germline V gives CDR1 MNHEY, CDR2 SMNVEV (reference sequence). The CDR3 totals 13 residues. For the CDR3, the DNA is TGTGCCAGCAGTTTATCGGGGGGGTACGAGCAGTACTTC. It encodes CASSLSGGYEQYF.

The CDR3: CASSTRQANTGELFF. CDR3 nucleotides: TGTGCCAGCAGCACACGACAGGCGAACACCGGGGAGCTGTTTTTT. V usage is TRBV28 and J usage is TRBJ2-2; possible D gene TRBD1, 6 bases. This CDR3 comprises 15 residues. Germline V lookup: CDR1 MDHEN, CDR2 SYDVKM. Trimming removed 6 bases at V and 0 bases at J, with 11 bases between.

The J gene is TRBJ2-5, the V gene TRBV15; 9 bases line up with TRBD1. Losses at the gene ends were 3 bases for V and 11 bases for J; bases not matched to a gene: 7. This CDR3 contains 13 residues. Germline lookup yields CDR1 LNHNV and CDR2 YYDKDF (reference sequence). The CDR3 spells CATSSGTGFEQYF. CDR3 nucleotides: TGTGCCACCAGCAGCGGGACAGGGTTTGAGCAGTACTTC.

The chain recombines TRBV19 with TRBJ2-7, with 11 bases matching TRBD1. Germline CDR1 reads LNHDA; CDR2 reads SQIVND (reference sequence). The CDR3 is 15 residues long. Trimming cost V 5 bases and J 2 bases; bases outside gene matches: 5. The CDR3: CASSAPGQGAYEQYF. The CDR3 region has the DNA TGTGCCAGTAGTGCTCCGGGACAGGGGGCCTACGAGCAGTACTTC.

This clone was detected only a few times. V usage is TRBV7-8 and J usage is TRBJ1-2; D may be TRBD1 (6 bases). The CDR3 runs to 15 residues. V shed 4 bases and J shed 7 bases, with 19 bases lying between them. The germline gives CDR1 SGHVS, CDR2 FQNEAQ. The CDR3 DNA follows: TGTGCCAGCAGCTCAAGGACAGTGGGGACTACTGGCTACACCTTC. Translated: CASSSRTVGTTGYTF.

The J gene is TRBJ1-5, the V gene TRBV19, with unresolved D. The ends were cut back, 7 bases at V and 1 base at J, with 14 bases in the middle. This CDR3 has 15 amino acids. Germline-derived CDR1 and CDR2 are LNHDA and SQIVND (reference sequence). DNA of the CDR3: TGTGCCAGTACTTTCTCTCTAGACAGCAATCAGCCCCAGCATTTT. It encodes CASTFSLDSNQPQHF.

V and J are TRBV29-1 and TRBJ2-7; the D gene is possibly TRBD2 (6 bases). The CDR3 is 13 residues long. With 6 bases removed from V and 0 bases from J, the gap between germline ends came to 12 bases. The germline CDR1 and CDR2 sequences are SQVTM and ANQGSEA. CDR3 bases: TGCAGCGTGGGGACTCTCATCTCCTACGAGCAGTACTTC. Its protein is CSVGTLISYEQYF.

As concerns this clone: Other DNA sequences of this sample code for an identical CDR3. The CDR3 loop reads CASSPAGTGAPHEQYF. CDR3 DNA: TGTGCCAGCAGCCCGGCCGGGACAGGGGCCCCCCACGAGCAGTACTTC. The rearrangement links TRBV13 to TRBJ2-7, with TRBD1 identical over 10 bases. Germline-derived CDR1 and CDR2 are PRHDT and FYEKMQ (reference sequence). The V segment lost 5 bases and the J segment 5 bases; nucleotides outside the gene matches: 12. The CDR3 runs 16 residues.

V and J are TRBV2 and TRBJ2-3; 9 positions agree with TRBD2. CDR1 is SNHLY and CDR2 is FYNNEI in the germline V gene. This CDR3 region has 15 residues. V trimming: 4 bases; J trimming: 6 bases; junction bases outside the gene matches: 8. The CDR3 DNA reads as TGTGCCAGCAGTGTCCTGTTAGCGGGGGCGGATACGCAGTATTTT. This gives the protein CASSVLLAGADTQYF.

The chain combines TRBV5-1 with TRBJ2-5; TRBD2 matches at 16 bases. V lost 0 bases and J lost 1; bases outside the gene matches: 3. CDR1 SGHRS and CDR2 YFSETQ come from the germline V gene. CDR3 size: 18 residues. For the CDR3, the DNA is TGCGCCAGCAGCTTGGAAGGGACTAGCGGGGGGGGCCAAGAGACCCAGTACTTC. This gives the protein CASSLEGTSGGGQETQYF.

The chain carries TRBV5-1 and TRBJ2-7, with D tentatively TRBD1 (6 bases). V was pared by 0 bases and J by 6 bases, with 16 bases between. The length of the CDR3 is 15 residues. Germline-derived CDR1 and CDR2 are SGHRS and YFSETQ. The CDR3 nucleotides are TGCGCCAGCAGCTTGGTTCCAGGACAGAGCCTCGAGCAGTACTTC. Translated: CASSLVPGQSLEQYF. Together with reference TRBV5-1 and TRBJ2-7, the CDR3 gives the full variable domain: KAGVTQTPRYLIKTRGQQVTLSCSPISGHRSVSWYQQTPGQGLQFLFEYFSETQRNKGNFPGRFSGRQFSNSRSEMNVSTLELGDSALYLCASSLVPGQSLEQYFGPGTRLTVT.

The V gene is TRBV2, the J gene TRBJ2-3; possible D gene TRBD1, 5 bases. Germline values: CDR1 SNHLY, CDR2 FYNNEI. The CDR3 consists of 15 residues. The V end was cut by 3 bases, the J end by 1 base, with 11 bases between. The CDR3 reads CASSDVGARTDTQYF. The CDR3 coding sequence is TGTGCCAGCAGTGATGTAGGGGCCCGCACAGATACGCAGTATTTT. The variable domain in full, with the rest retrieved from reference TRBV2 and TRBJ2-3, is EPEVTQTPSHQVTQMGQEVILRCVPISNHLYFYWYRQILGQKVEFLVSFYNNEISEKSEIFDDQFSVERPDGSNFTLKIRSTKLEDSAMYFCASSDVGARTDTQYFGPGTRLTVL.

V and J are TRBV4-2 and TRBJ2-1; 8 bases agree with TRBD2. In germline, CDR1 is LGHNA, CDR2 YNFKEQ. The CDR3 sequence is 15 residues long. The trim removed 4 bases at V and 3 bases at J, leaving 5 bases unmatched. The DNA of the CDR3 is TGTGCCAGCAGCCCGCGGGGGGACCTCTACAATGAGCAGTTCTTC. Its protein product is CASSPRGDLYNEQFF.

The J gene is TRBJ1-5, the V gene TRBV5-6, with 9 positions matching TRBD1. The trim removed 4 bases at V and 6 bases at J, leaving 2 bases unmatched. The CDR3 spans 13 residues. CDR1 and CDR2 from the germline V gene are SGHDT and YYEEEE. The CDR3 DNA sequence: TGTGCCAGCAGCCTGACAGGGGGTCAGCCCCAGCATTTT. It is translated as CASSLTGGQPQHF.

This chain joins TRBV15 and TRBJ1-4; TRBD1 aligns across 7 bases. Germline-derived CDR1 and CDR2 are LNHNV and YYDKDF (reference sequence). This CDR3 contains 14 residues. The junction had 2 bases not matched to a gene; V was cut back by 3 bases and J by 4 bases. CDR3 nucleotides: TGTGCCACCAGCAGGGGACAGAATAATGAAAAACTGTTTTTT. Its protein is CATSRGQNNEKLFF.

The V and J genes are TRBV9 and TRBJ2-7; 7 bases fit TRBD1. The germline V gene encodes CDR1 SGDLS and CDR2 YYNGEE. This CDR3 is 14 amino acids long. Trimming cost V 0 bases and J 2 bases; bases outside gene matches: 2. The CDR3, as DNA: TGTGCCAGCAGCGTAGGACAGGGCCCCTACGAGCAGTACTTC. The encoded protein is CASSVGQGPYEQYF.